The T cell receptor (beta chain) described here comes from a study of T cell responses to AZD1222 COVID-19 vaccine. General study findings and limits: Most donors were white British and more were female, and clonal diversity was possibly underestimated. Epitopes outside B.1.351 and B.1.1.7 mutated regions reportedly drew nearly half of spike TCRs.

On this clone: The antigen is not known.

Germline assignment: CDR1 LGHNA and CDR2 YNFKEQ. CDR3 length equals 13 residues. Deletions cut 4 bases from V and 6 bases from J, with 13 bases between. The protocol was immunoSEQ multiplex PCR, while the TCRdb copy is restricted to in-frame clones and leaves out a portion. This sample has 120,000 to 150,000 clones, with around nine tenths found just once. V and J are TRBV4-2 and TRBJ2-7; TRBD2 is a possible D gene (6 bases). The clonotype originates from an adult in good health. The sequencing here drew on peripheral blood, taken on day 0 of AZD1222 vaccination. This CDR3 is CASSPGGRGEQYF. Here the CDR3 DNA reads TGTGCCAGCAGCCCGGGCGGGCGGGGCGAGCAGTACTTC.